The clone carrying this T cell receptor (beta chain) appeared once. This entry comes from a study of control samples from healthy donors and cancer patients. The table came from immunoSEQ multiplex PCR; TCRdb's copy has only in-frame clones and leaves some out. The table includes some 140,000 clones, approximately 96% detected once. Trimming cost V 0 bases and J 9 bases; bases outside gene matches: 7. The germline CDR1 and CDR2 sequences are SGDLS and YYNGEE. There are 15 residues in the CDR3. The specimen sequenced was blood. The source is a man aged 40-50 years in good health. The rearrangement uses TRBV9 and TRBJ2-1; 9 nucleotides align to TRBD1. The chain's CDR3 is CASSVEGQGSVEQFF. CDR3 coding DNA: TGTGCCAGCAGCGTAGAGGGACAGGGCTCGGTTGAGCAGTTCTTC.